This T cell receptor beta chain stems from a study of blood T cell repertoires in COVID-19. Data came from immunoSEQ multiplex PCR; TCRdb stores just in-frame clones and leaves some out. This table has 100,000 to 150,000 clones, over 80% appearing once. V was shortened by 1 base and J by 6 bases, with 6 bases between the two germline ends. The germline CDR1 and CDR2 sequences are GTSNPN and SVGIG (reference sequence). CDR3 size: 11 residues. V usage is TRBV30 and J usage is TRBJ1-1, with D tentatively TRBD1 (5 bases). This TCR came from a woman under 40 who had recovered from COVID-19. Sequencing was performed on PBMCs or T cells enriched from blood (not recorded which). CDR3 nucleotide sequence: TGTGCCTGGAGTGGGACATCTGAAGCTTTCTTT. Encoded protein: CAWSGTSEAFF.